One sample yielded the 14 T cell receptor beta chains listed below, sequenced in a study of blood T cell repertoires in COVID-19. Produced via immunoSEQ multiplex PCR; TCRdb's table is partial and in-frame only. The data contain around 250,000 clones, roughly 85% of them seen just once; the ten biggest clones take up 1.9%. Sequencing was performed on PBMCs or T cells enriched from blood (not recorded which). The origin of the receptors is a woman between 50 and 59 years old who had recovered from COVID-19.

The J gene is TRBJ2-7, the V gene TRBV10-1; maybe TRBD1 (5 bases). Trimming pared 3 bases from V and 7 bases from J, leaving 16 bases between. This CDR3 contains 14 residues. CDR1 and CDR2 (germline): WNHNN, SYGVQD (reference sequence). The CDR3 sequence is CASSDDSPTLEQYF. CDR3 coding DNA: TGCGCCAGCAGTGACGACAGCCCAACCTTAGAGCAGTACTTC.

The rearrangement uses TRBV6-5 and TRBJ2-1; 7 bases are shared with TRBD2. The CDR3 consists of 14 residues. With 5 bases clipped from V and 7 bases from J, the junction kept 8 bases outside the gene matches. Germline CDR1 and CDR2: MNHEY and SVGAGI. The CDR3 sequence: CASSTSALFNEQFF. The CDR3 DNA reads TGTGCCAGCAGTACTAGCGCCCTTTTTAATGAGCAGTTCTTC.

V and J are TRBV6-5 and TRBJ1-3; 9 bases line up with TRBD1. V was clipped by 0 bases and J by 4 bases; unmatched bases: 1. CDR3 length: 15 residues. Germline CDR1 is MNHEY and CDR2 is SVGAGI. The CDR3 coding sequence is TGTGCCAGCAGTTACTCGACAGGGGGAGGAAACACCATATATTTT. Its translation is CASSYSTGGGNTIYF.

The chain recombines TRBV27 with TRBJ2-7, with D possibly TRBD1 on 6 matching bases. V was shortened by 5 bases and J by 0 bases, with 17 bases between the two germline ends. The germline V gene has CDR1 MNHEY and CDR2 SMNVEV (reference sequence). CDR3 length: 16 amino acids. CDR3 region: CASSLTGTTGSYEQYF. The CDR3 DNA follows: TGTGCCAGCAGTCTAACCGGGACAACCGGCTCCTACGAGCAGTACTTC.

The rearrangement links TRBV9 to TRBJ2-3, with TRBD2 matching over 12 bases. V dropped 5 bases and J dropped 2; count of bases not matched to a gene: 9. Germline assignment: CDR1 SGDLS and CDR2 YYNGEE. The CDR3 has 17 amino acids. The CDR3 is CASSPGLAGSNTDTQYF. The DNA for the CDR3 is TGTGCCAGCAGTCCAGGACTAGCGGGATCAAACACAGATACGCAGTATTTT.

The CDR3 coding sequence is TGTGCCAGCAGCTTAGACAGACGGGAAAAACTGTTTTTT. Its protein is CASSLDRREKLFF. This chain joins TRBV13 and TRBJ1-4; D gene unclear. This CDR3 has 13 amino acids. Germline assignment: CDR1 PRHDT and CDR2 FYEKMQ (reference sequence). V lost 1 base and J 8 bases, leaving 8 bases between the germline ends.

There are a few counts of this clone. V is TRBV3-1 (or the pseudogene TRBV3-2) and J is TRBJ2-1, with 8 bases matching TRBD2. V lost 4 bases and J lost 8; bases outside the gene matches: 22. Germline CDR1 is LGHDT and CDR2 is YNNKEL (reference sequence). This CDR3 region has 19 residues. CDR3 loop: CASSLTLPSGAGVTHEQFF. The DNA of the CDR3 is TGTGCCAGCAGCCTCACCCTGCCCTCCGGAGCGGGAGTTACCCATGAGCAGTTCTTC.

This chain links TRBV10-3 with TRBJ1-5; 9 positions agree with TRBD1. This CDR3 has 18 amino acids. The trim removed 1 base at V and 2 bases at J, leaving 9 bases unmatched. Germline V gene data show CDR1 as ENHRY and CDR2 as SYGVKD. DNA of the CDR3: TGTGCCATCAGTGAGTGGCAAAGGACAGGGGTTGGCAATCAGCCCCAGCATTTT. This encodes CAISEWQRTGVGNQPQHF.

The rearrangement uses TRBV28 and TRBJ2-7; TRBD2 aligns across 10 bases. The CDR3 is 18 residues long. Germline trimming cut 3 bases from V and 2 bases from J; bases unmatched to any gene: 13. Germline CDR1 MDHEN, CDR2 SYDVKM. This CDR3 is CASSFQSRGLAGAYEQYF. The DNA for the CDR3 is TGTGCCAGCAGTTTTCAGTCTCGGGGGCTAGCGGGGGCCTACGAGCAGTACTTC.

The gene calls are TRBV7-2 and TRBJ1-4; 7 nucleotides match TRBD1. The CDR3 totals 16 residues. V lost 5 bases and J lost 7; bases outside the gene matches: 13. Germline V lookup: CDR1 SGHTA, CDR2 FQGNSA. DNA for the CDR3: TGTGCCAGCAGCGAAATGTTGGAGGGGGCCGGTGAAAAACTGTTTTTT. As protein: CASSEMLEGAGEKLFF.

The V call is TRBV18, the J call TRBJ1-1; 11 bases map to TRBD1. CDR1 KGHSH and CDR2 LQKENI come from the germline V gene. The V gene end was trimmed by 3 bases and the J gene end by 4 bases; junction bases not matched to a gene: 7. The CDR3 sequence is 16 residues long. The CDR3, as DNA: TGTGCCAGCTCACCCGGACAGGGGGCTCTAGTCACTGAAGCTTTCTTT. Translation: CASSPGQGALVTEAFF. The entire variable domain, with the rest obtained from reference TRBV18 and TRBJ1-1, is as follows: NAGVMQNPRHLVRRRGQEARLRCSPMKGHSHVYWYRQLPEEGLKFMVYLQKENIIDESGMPKERFSAEFPKEGPSILRIQQVVRGDSAAYFCASSPGQGALVTEAFFGQGTRLTVV.

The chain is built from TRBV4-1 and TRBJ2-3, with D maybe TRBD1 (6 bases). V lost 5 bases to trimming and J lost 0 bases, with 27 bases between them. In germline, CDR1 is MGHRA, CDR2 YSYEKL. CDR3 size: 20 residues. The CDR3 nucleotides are TGCGCCAGCAGCACCCCGGGCCTGGGGATAGGACAGCGTAGCACAGATACGCAGTATTTT. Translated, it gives CASSTPGLGIGQRSTDTQYF.

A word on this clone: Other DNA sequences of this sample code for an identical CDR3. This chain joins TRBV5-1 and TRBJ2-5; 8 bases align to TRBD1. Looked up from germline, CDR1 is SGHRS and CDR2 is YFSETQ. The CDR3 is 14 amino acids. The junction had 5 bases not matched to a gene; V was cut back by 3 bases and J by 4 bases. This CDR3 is CASSSGQGGETQYF. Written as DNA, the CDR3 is TGCGCCAGCAGCTCCGGACAGGGTGGAGAGACCCAGTACTTC.

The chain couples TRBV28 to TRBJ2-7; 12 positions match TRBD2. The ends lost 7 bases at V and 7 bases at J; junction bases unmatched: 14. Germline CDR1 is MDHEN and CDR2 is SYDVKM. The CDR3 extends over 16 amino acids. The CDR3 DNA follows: TGTGCCAGCACTACCGGACTAGCGGGACCCCCGGGGGAGCAGTACTTC. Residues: CASTTGLAGPPGEQYF.